These 20 T cell receptor beta chains were sequenced from one sample in a study of blood T cell repertoires in COVID-19. Sequencing was performed with immunoSEQ multiplex PCR; in TCRdb, only in-frame clones are kept and a portion is missing. The sample yields about 300,000 clones, 85% seen once. Sequenced: PBMCs or T cells enriched from blood (not recorded which). Receptors originate from a woman in her twenties or thirties who had been exposed to COVID-19.

V usage is TRBV3-1 (or the pseudogene TRBV3-2) and J usage is TRBJ1-3, with D tentatively TRBD1 (5 bases). Between the trimmed V and J ends, which lost 4 bases and 2 bases, there was a span of 18 bases. The CDR3 contains 17 residues. Germline V gene data show CDR1 as LGHDT and CDR2 as YNNKEL (reference sequence). The CDR3 protein is CASSLTPSSGAGNTIYF. DNA for the CDR3: TGTGCCAGCAGCCTGACCCCTTCTTCGGGGGCTGGAAACACCATATATTTT.

The rearrangement uses TRBV27 and TRBJ1-1; TRBD1 matches 10 bases. Germline CDR1 and CDR2: MNHEY and SMNVEV (reference sequence). This CDR3 has 14 amino acids. V dropped 5 bases and J dropped 4; count of bases not matched to a gene: 4. The CDR3 DNA reads TGTGCCAGCAGTCCCGGGACAGGGGTCACTGAAGCTTTCTTT. Its protein is CASSPGTGVTEAFF.

The chain is built from TRBV28 and TRBJ1-2, with 7 bases aligning to TRBD1. Germline CDR1 is MDHEN and CDR2 is SYDVKM. V shed 6 bases, J shed 9 bases, and the junction held 13 bases outside the gene matches. This CDR3 is built from 14 residues. The CDR3 protein is CASSPTGQGYSYTF. The CDR3 DNA is TGTGCCAGCAGCCCGACAGGGCAGGGTTATAGCTACACCTTC.

The CDR3 is CASSLGPIQGAGSPLHF. CDR3 nucleotides: TGCGCCAGCAGCCTGGGACCAATACAGGGGGCAGGGTCACCCCTCCACTTT. The rearrangement uses TRBV5-1 and TRBJ1-6, with 9 bases lining up with TRBD1. This CDR3 spans 17 amino acids. The ends lost 4 bases at V and 10 bases at J; junction bases unmatched: 15. The germline V gene encodes CDR1 SGHRS and CDR2 YFSETQ.

The chain employs TRBV10-3 and TRBJ2-1; TRBD2 agrees at 13 bases. The CDR3 consists of 15 residues. Germline assignment: CDR1 ENHRY and CDR2 SYGVKD. The V segment lost 7 bases and the J segment 7 bases; nucleotides outside the gene matches: 7. The CDR3 region has the DNA TGTGCCATCACTAGGACTAGCGGGAGTGGAAATGAGCAGTTCTTC. This sequence encodes CAITRTSGSGNEQFF.

V is TRBV12-3 or TRBV12-4 and J is TRBJ2-7; D unresolved. With 7 bases removed from V and 6 bases from J, the gap between germline ends came to 16 bases. The CDR3 length is 13 residues. CDR3 sequence reads: CASIYSGSSEQYF. In DNA form, the CDR3 reads TGTGCCAGCATCTACTCAGGTTCGTCCGAGCAGTACTTC.

This chain links TRBV30 with TRBJ1-6; 8 bases match TRBD1. V dropped 3 bases and J dropped 9; count of bases not matched to a gene: 13. The CDR3 has 16 residues. The germline gives CDR1 GTSNPN, CDR2 SVGIG (reference sequence). CDR3 nucleotide sequence: TGTGCCTGGAGCCCGTACAGTGGGACAGGCGGTTCACCCCTCCACTTT. Its translation: CAWSPYSGTGGSPLHF. Combining the CDR3 with reference TRBV30 and TRBJ1-6 gives the whole variable domain SQTIHQWPATLVQPVGSPLSLECTVEGTSNPNLYWYRQAAGRGLQLLFYSVGIGQISSEVPQNLSASRPQDRQFILSSKKLLLSDSGFYLCAWSPYSGTGGSPLHFGNGTRLTVT.

V and J are TRBV7-2 and TRBJ1-2; 7 positions match TRBD1. V lost 5 bases to trimming and J lost 4 bases; unmatched junction nucleotides: 13. The CDR3 consists of 16 residues. Germline values: CDR1 SGHTA, CDR2 FQGNSA. In DNA, the CDR3 is TGTGCCAGCAGCCCCGGGTCGGGAGGGACAGTCTATGGCTACACCTTC. Its translation is CASSPGSGGTVYGYTF.

This chain links TRBV18 with TRBJ2-3, with 10 bases that match TRBD2. Trimming at V came to 5 bases and at J to 5 bases, leaving 4 bases not matched to a gene. This CDR3 has 14 residues. In germline, CDR1 is KGHSH, CDR2 LQKENI. Here the CDR3 DNA reads TGTGCCAGCTCAATCCTAGCGGGGGTAGATACGCAGTATTTT. This gives the protein CASSILAGVDTQYF.

The count of this clone is one. The V gene is TRBV7-9, the J gene TRBJ2-1; D is unclear. V was cut by 0 bases and J by 6 bases, with 6 bases left in between. The germline V gene encodes CDR1 SEHNR and CDR2 FQNEAQ (reference sequence). The CDR3 loop spans 13 amino acids. The DNA for the CDR3 is TGTGCCAGCAGCTTAGCGGGCTCCAATGAGCAGTTCTTC. It encodes CASSLAGSNEQFF.

The rearrangement uses TRBV30 and TRBJ1-6; TRBD1 matches 7 bases. This CDR3 is built from 16 residues. Germline CDR1 GTSNPN, CDR2 SVGIG (reference sequence). Germline trimming cut 0 bases from V and 9 bases from J; bases unmatched to any gene: 11. The CDR3: CAWSVQETGQSSPLHF. The CDR3, as DNA: TGTGCCTGGAGTGTACAGGAGACAGGGCAAAGTTCACCCCTCCACTTT.

CDR3 residues: CASDRDRGTQPQHF. The CDR3 DNA reads as TGTGCCAGTGATCGGGACAGGGGGACGCAGCCCCAGCATTTT. This chain connects TRBV2 to TRBJ1-5, with 11 bases identical to TRBD1. Germline loops: CDR1 SNHLY, CDR2 FYNNEI. This CDR3 contains 14 residues. V shed 9 bases, J shed 7 bases, and the junction held 8 bases outside the gene matches.

This chain connects TRBV5-1 to TRBJ1-6; 7 bases line up with TRBD1. Trimming cost V 0 bases and J 6 bases; bases outside gene matches: 3. Per the germline V gene, CDR1 is SGHRS and CDR2 is YFSETQ. The CDR3 contains 15 residues. CDR3 protein: CASSLGGTANSPLHF. The CDR3 DNA reads as TGCGCCAGCAGCTTGGGCGGGACAGCTAATTCACCCCTCCACTTT.

The chain uses TRBV7-9 and TRBJ2-1; 8 bases are shared with TRBD1. Germline trimming cut 3 bases from V and 8 bases from J; bases unmatched to any gene: 15. The CDR3 is made up of 17 amino acids. Germline CDR1 SEHNR, CDR2 FQNEAQ (reference sequence). The CDR3 DNA follows: TGTGCCAGCAGCTTGACAGGGGTAACTGCGCAAGGGGATGAGCAGTTCTTC. Translating it yields CASSLTGVTAQGDEQFF.

This rearrangement joins TRBV14 to TRBJ2-5; no clear D gene. From germline, CDR1 is SGHDN and CDR2 FVKESK. Trimming left V 4 bases short and J 7 bases short, with 16 bases between. The CDR3 spans 14 residues. As DNA, the CDR3 is TGTGCCAGCAGCCGATTAGACGGGTCACGGACCCAGTACTTC. It codes for CASSRLDGSRTQYF. Based on the CDR3 plus reference TRBV14 and TRBJ2-5, the full variable domain is EAGVTQFPSHSVIEKGQTVTLRCDPISGHDNLYWYRRVMGKEIKFLLHFVKESKQDESGMPNNRFLAERTGGTYSTLKVQPAELEDSGVYFCASSRLDGSRTQYFGPGTRLLVL.

This clone showed up just once. The chain is built from TRBV19 and TRBJ1-1, with D possibly being TRBD1 (6 bases). V lost 6 bases and J lost 7, with 15 bases in between. This CDR3 contains 13 residues. Germline lookup yields CDR1 LNHDA and CDR2 SQIVND (reference sequence). In nucleotides, the CDR3 is TGTGCCAGTAGCGCCACAGGGAACTTTGAAGCTTTCTTT. Protein: CASSATGNFEAFF.

The chain is built from TRBV11-2 and TRBJ2-2; 9 nucleotides align to TRBD1. CDR1 and CDR2 (germline): SGHAT, FQNNGV. V lost 4 bases, J lost 6 bases, and 9 bases stayed unmatched. The CDR3 runs 16 residues. CDR3 sequence (DNA): TGTGCCAGCAGCTCCCTCGACAGGGGGTGGCCCGGGGAGCTGTTTTTT. It yields the protein CASSSLDRGWPGELFF.

The DNA for the CDR3 is TGTGCCAGCGGAACCAGCGGTTCCCCGGAGGATACGCAGTATTTT. This gives the protein CASGTSGSPEDTQYF. The J gene is TRBJ2-3, the V gene TRBV7-9, with D maybe TRBD2 (5 bases). Germline CDR1 reads SEHNR; CDR2 reads FQNEAQ (reference sequence). The CDR3 loop spans 15 amino acids. Between the trimmed V and J ends, which lost 8 bases and 6 bases, there was a span of 21 bases.

The J gene is TRBJ1-2, the V gene TRBV28, with TRBD1 as a possible D gene (6 bases). The CDR3 covers 14 residues. V lost 3 bases, J lost 7 bases, and 15 bases lay in between. Germline loops: CDR1 MDHEN, CDR2 SYDVKM. This CDR3 reads CASSLQHGTRGYTF. CDR3 nucleotide sequence: TGTGCCAGCAGTTTGCAACACGGGACACGTGGCTACACCTTC.

The V call is TRBV19, the J call TRBJ2-3; possible D gene TRBD2, 6 bases. Trimming left V 3 bases short and J 3 bases short, with 13 bases between. Germline loops: CDR1 LNHDA, CDR2 SQIVND (reference sequence). This CDR3 contains 15 residues. The CDR3 nucleotides are TGTGCCAGTAGTATGGGACTCTTGGATACAGATACGCAGTATTTT. As protein: CASSMGLLDTDTQYF. Variable domain in full (rest from reference TRBV19 and TRBJ2-3): DGGITQSPKYLFRKEGQNVTLSCEQNLNHDAMYWYRQDPGQGLRLIYYSQIVNDFQKGDIAEGYSVSREKKESFPLTVTSAQKNPTAFYLCASSMGLLDTDTQYFGPGTRLTVL.